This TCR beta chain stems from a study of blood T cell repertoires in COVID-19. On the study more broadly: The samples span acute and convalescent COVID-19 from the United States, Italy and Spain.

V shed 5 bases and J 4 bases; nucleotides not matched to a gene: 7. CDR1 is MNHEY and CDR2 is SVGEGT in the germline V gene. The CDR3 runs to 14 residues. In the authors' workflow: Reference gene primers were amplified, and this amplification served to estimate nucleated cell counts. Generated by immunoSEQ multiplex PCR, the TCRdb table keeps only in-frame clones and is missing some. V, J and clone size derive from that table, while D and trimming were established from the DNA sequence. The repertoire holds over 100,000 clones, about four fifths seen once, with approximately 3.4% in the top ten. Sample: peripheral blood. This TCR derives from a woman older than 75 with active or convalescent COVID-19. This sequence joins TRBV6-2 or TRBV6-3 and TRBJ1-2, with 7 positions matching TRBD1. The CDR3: CASSVRQGSYGYTF. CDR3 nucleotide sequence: TGTGCCAGCAGTGTACGACAGGGTTCCTATGGCTACACCTTC.